What follows are 6 T cell receptor beta chains derived from one specimen sequenced in a study of shared clonotypes between healthy human individuals. Terminally differentiated effector memory CD45RA+ cells were excluded from the naive CD8 cells, which were CD45RO-negative and positively selected for CCR7. Clones were read by immunoSEQ multiplex PCR, and TCRdb kept only the in-frame ones, dropping some. The table shows about 2.1 million clones, with 93% occurring only once. Sequenced sample: naive CD8+ T cells from PBMCs. Receptors were obtained from a man younger than 30 in good health. Some clones in this sample may be carry-over from other donors' samples.

This clone was observed a single time. J is TRBJ2-5 and V is TRBV13; D gene uncertain. Germline CDR1 is PRHDT and CDR2 is FYEKMQ (reference sequence). This CDR3 has 17 amino acids. V shed 4 bases and J shed 2 bases, with 20 bases lying between them. The CDR3 region has the DNA TGTGCCAGCAGCTGGGGAATGGGGTCTGAAGTACAAGAGACCCAGTACTTC. It translates to CASSWGMGSEVQETQYF.

The genes are TRBV7-3 and TRBJ2-7; TRBD1 or TRBD2 may be the D gene (5 bases each). Looked up from germline, CDR1 is SGHTA and CDR2 is FQGTGA. Deletions cut 2 bases from V and 7 bases from J, with 12 bases between. CDR3 length: 13 residues. The DNA for the CDR3 is TGTGCCAGCAGCTTAGGGACGTTTAGTGAGCAGTACTTC. This translates into CASSLGTFSEQYF.

This chain links TRBV30 with TRBJ2-3; 7 positions match TRBD2. Germline assignment: CDR1 GTSNPN and CDR2 SVGIG (reference sequence). The J segment lost 4 bases and the V segment lost 0 bases, leaving 7 bases of the junction unmatched. CDR3 size: 15 residues. The CDR3 sequence is CAWSVGSGSPDTQYF. In DNA form, the CDR3 reads TGTGCCTGGAGTGTTGGTAGCGGGTCCCCAGATACGCAGTATTTT.

The chain joins TRBV6-1 to TRBJ2-1; 7 bases match TRBD1. This CDR3 region has 14 residues. Germline loops: CDR1 MNHNS, CDR2 SASEGT. The J segment lost 5 bases and the V segment lost 11 bases, leaving 12 bases of the junction unmatched. The CDR3 region is CAGSGTAKNNEQFF. In DNA, the CDR3 is TGTGCCGGGTCCGGGACAGCAAAAAACAATGAGCAGTTCTTC.

J is TRBJ2-7 and V is TRBV7-2; D not certain. Per the germline V gene, CDR1 is SGHTA and CDR2 is FQGNSA. Trimming removed 3 bases at V and 0 bases at J, with 15 bases between. The CDR3 totals 16 residues. The CDR3 bases are TGTGCCAGCAGCTTGCCCACACAGACCAACTCCTACGAGCAGTACTTC. This gives the protein CASSLPTQTNSYEQYF.

This clone was recorded only once. The chain is built from TRBV5-4 and TRBJ1-2, with 9 bases fitting TRBD1. The CDR3 is 13 amino acids. V trimming: 2 bases; J trimming: 5 bases; junction bases outside the gene matches: 1. From germline, CDR1 is SGHNT and CDR2 YYREEE (reference sequence). The CDR3 DNA reads TGTGCCAGCAGCTTCGGACAGGGGTATGGCTACACCTTC. This sequence encodes CASSFGQGYGYTF.